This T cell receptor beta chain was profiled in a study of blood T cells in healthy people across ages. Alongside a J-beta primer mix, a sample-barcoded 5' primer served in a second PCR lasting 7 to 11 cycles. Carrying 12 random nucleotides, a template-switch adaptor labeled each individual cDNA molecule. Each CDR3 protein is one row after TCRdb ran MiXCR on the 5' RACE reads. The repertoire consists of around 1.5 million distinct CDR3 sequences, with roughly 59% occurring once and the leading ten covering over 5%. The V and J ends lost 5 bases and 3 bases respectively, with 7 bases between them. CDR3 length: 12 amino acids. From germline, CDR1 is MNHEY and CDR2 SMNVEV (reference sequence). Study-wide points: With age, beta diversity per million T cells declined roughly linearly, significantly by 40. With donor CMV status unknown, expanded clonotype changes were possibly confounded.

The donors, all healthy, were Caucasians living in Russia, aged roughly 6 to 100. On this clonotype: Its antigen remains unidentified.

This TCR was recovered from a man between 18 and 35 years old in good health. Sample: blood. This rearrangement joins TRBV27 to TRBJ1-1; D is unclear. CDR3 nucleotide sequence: TGTGCCAGCAGTGGGTCGTACACTGAAGCTTTCTTT. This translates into CASSGSYTEAFF.